Listed here are 2 T cell receptor beta chains from one sample, sequenced in a study of OX40 agonist ivuxolimab in advanced cancers. The repertoire was sequenced with immunoSEQ multiplex PCR; TCRdb's copy has only in-frame clones and lacks some. The sample yields 85,000 to 90,000 clones, approximately 85% seen once. Sequencing used CD4+ or CD8+ T cells sorted from blood, obtained in a trial of the OX40 agonist ivuxolimab. The receptor set was obtained from an adult with an advanced solid tumor such as melanoma, head and neck, liver or kidney cancer.

The CDR3 region has the DNA TGCGCCAGCAGCATCGGACAGGGGGCGATAGATGAGCAGTTCTTC. It yields the protein CASSIGQGAIDEQFF. The gene calls are TRBV5-1 and TRBJ2-1; TRBD1 aligns across 11 bases. CDR1 is SGHRS, CDR2 YFSETQ, per germline. V lost 4 bases to trimming and J lost 8 bases; unmatched junction nucleotides: 8. The CDR3 runs 15 residues. Full variable domain (outside the CDR3, taken from reference TRBV5-1 and TRBJ2-1): KAGVTQTPRYLIKTRGQQVTLSCSPISGHRSVSWYQQTPGQGLQFLFEYFSETQRNKGNFPGRFSGRQFSNSRSEMNVSTLELGDSALYLCASSIGQGAIDEQFFGPGTRLTVL.

CDR3 bases: TGTGCCAGCAGCGCCGGGACAGGGCGAGATCAGCCCCAGCATTTT. It yields the protein CASSAGTGRDQPQHF. V is TRBV7-3 and J is TRBJ1-5; 9 nucleotides match TRBD1. Germline V gene sequence: CDR1 SGHTA, CDR2 FQGTGA. V was clipped by 5 bases and J by 5 bases; unmatched bases: 7. The CDR3 length is 15 residues.